These T cell receptor beta chains were read from a single sample in a study of cytomegalovirus exposure and HLA in healthy donors. Sequenced by immunoSEQ multiplex PCR; TCRdb stores in-frame clones only, minus some. The sample has 140,000 to 150,000 clones, approximately 72% seen once. Sequencing input: PBMCs. The receptors originated from a woman aged 55-70 years in good health and CMV-seronegative. The CDR3 runs from the conserved cysteine through the conserved F or W. The order of the fields is V gene, J gene, D gene, clone size, CDR3 length, CDR3 protein, CDR3 DNA. The D gene is left open where the match is weak. For some rows the clone size is stated as once, few or many, or as a class when expanded; others skip it.

TRBV6-5	TRBJ2-1	TRBD1	NA	15	CASTYIGTGGNEQFF	TGTGCCAGCACCTACATCGGGACAGGGGGCAATGAGCAGTTCTTC
TRBV5-4	TRBJ2-7	TRBD2	few	16	CASSAGLAGSSYEQYF	TGTGCCAGCAGCGCCGGACTAGCGGGCAGCTCCTACGAGCAGTACTTC
TRBV5-6	TRBJ2-6	NA	NA	15	CASSLVFPGANVLTF	TGTGCCAGCAGCTTGGTATTCCCTGGGGCCAACGTCCTGACTTTC
TRBV6-1	TRBJ1-2	NA	once	13	CASSETRSYGYTF	TGTGCCAGCAGTGAGACTAGATCATATGGCTACACCTTC
TRBV5-1	TRBJ1-2	TRBD1	NA	14	CASSPRQGNYGYTF	TGCGCCAGCAGCCCGCGACAGGGAAACTATGGCTACACCTTC
TRBV14	TRBJ1-3	NA	few	14	CASSQDLSGNTIYF	TGTGCCAGCAGCCAAGACCTCTCTGGAAACACCATATATTTT
TRBV19	TRBJ1-2	NA	NA	14	CASSGRGTNYGYTF	TGTGCCAGTAGCGGTCGGGGGACGAACTATGGCTACACCTTC
TRBV4-3	TRBJ2-1	NA	once	16	CASSQSEGFSYNEQFF	TGCGCCAGCAGCCAATCGGAGGGATTTTCCTACAATGAGCAGTTCTTC
TRBV7-9	TRBJ2-3	TRBD1	NA	15	CASSPWTGATDTQYF	TGTGCCAGCAGTCCCTGGACAGGGGCCACAGATACGCAGTATTTT
TRBV6-5	TRBJ2-5	NA	NA	13	CASSYRGSETQYF	TGTGCCAGCAGTTATCGGGGATCGGAGACCCAGTACTTC
TRBV19	TRBJ2-3	TRBD2	NA	16	CASSRTGTSGTDTQYF	TGTGCCAGTAGTCGTACCGGGACTAGCGGGACAGATACGCAGTATTTT
TRBV5-4	TRBJ2-1	TRBD2	few	15	CASSLGSGGNNEQFF	TGTGCCAGCAGCTTGGGTAGCGGGGGAAACAATGAGCAGTTCTTC
TRBV19	TRBJ2-7	NA	NA	11	CASRSSYEQYF	TGTGCCAGTAGGAGCTCCTACGAGCAGTACTTC
TRBV18	TRBJ1-2	NA	NA	15	CASSPQRGALYGYTF	TGTGCCAGCTCACCACAGCGGGGGGCGCTTTATGGCTACACCTTC
TRBV9	TRBJ1-4	NA	few	13	CASSPRGGEKLFF	TGTGCCAGCAGCCCCCGGGGTGGGGAAAAACTGTTTTTT
TRBV6-1	TRBJ1-2	NA	NA	17	CASSEAGREGSVYGYTF	TGTGCCAGCAGTGAAGCGGGGAGGGAGGGCTCGGTCTATGGCTACACCTTC
TRBV7-6	TRBJ1-1	TRBD1	NA	15	CASSLATGPLTEAFF	TGTGCCAGCAGCTTAGCGACAGGGCCACTTACTGAAGCTTTCTTT
TRBV19	TRBJ2-2	TRBD1	few	14	CASSMTGWTGELFF	TGTGCCAGTAGTATGACAGGGTGGACCGGGGAGCTGTTTTTT
TRBV5-4	TRBJ2-3	NA	NA	16	CASSLLAGLNTDTQYF	TGTGCCAGCAGCTTACTGGCGGGGCTGAACACAGATACGCAGTATTTT
TRBV4-1	TRBJ1-4	NA	few	18	CASSQEIGSPLTNEKLFF	TGCGCCAGCAGCCAAGAAATTGGCAGTCCCTTAACTAATGAAAAACTGTTTTTT
TRBV7-8	TRBJ2-1	TRBD2	NA	15	CASSFLSGRANEQFF	TGTGCCAGCAGCTTCCTTAGCGGGAGGGCCAATGAGCAGTTCTTC
TRBV4-3	TRBJ2-5	NA	NA	15	CASSQDGGRGETQYF	TGCGCCAGCAGCCAAGACGGGGGGCGTGGAGAGACCCAGTACTTC
TRBV7-2	TRBJ2-7	TRBD2	few	15	CASSSSSGGGGEQYF	TGTGCCAGCAGCTCATCTAGCGGGGGGGGAGGCGAGCAGTACTTC
TRBV4-3	TRBJ2-3	TRBD2	NA	15	CASSHTSGAEDTQYF	TGCGCCAGCAGCCATACTAGCGGGGCGGAAGATACGCAGTATTTT
TRBV5-4	TRBJ2-7	TRBD1	NA	15	CASSEGQGGIYEQYF	TGTGCCAGCAGTGAAGGACAGGGGGGCATCTACGAGCAGTACTTC
TRBV10-3	TRBJ2-2	TRBD2	NA	16	CAISESRGANTGELFF	TGTGCCATCAGTGAGTCTCGGGGGGCGAACACCGGGGAGCTGTTTTTT
TRBV5-4	TRBJ2-2	NA	NA	15	CASSEGLQGTGELFF	TGTGCCAGCAGCGAGGGACTCCAGGGTACCGGGGAGCTGTTTTTT
TRBV9	TRBJ2-4	NA	NA	17	CASSVGAGALAKNIQYF	TGTGCCAGCAGCGTAGGCGCGGGGGCCCTAGCCAAAAACATTCAGTACTTC
TRBV6-1	TRBJ2-7	TRBD2	NA	16	CASRELAGGNSYEQYF	TGTGCCAGCAGGGAACTAGCGGGGGGGAATTCCTACGAGCAGTACTTC
TRBV7-2	TRBJ1-4	TRBD1	NA	14	CASSPGQGNEKLFF	TGTGCCAGCAGCCCGGGACAGGGGAATGAAAAACTGTTTTTT
TRBV4-1	TRBJ1-3	NA	few	15	CASSQTGNTGNTIYF	TGCGCCAGCAGCCAAACAGGGAACACTGGAAACACCATATATTTT
TRBV6-5	TRBJ1-2	NA	NA	14	CASKDTGINYGYTF	TGTGCCAGCAAGGACACAGGAATTAACTATGGCTACACCTTC
TRBV6-5	TRBJ1-1	NA	NA	12	CASSSGWTEAFF	TGTGCCAGCAGTTCGGGTTGGACTGAAGCTTTCTTT
TRBV6-6	TRBJ2-2	TRBD2	few	15	CASSPSGGAIGELFF	TGTGCCAGCAGTCCTAGCGGGGGGGCTATCGGGGAGCTGTTTTTT
TRBV27	TRBJ1-1	NA	once	15	CASSNRASGVTEAFF	TGTGCCAGCAGTAACAGGGCGTCGGGTGTCACTGAAGCTTTCTTT
TRBV14	TRBJ2-7	NA	NA	14	CASSRRLPPYEQYF	TGTGCCAGCAGCCGAAGACTGCCCCCCTACGAGCAGTACTTC
TRBV19	TRBJ2-7	TRBD2	NA	14	CASSRLAGSYEQYF	TGTGCCAGTAGTAGACTAGCGGGGTCCTACGAGCAGTACTTC
TRBV6-6	TRBJ2-7	NA	few	12	CASSSGVYEQYF	TGTGCCAGCAGCTCAGGGGTCTACGAGCAGTACTTC
TRBV28	TRBJ1-2	TRBD1	NA	13	CASRTGGDYGYTF	TGTGCCAGCCGAACAGGGGGCGACTATGGCTACACCTTC
TRBV9	TRBJ2-1	NA	NA	17	CASSVHERARIYNEQFF	TGTGCCAGCAGCGTACATGAGCGGGCGCGTATCTACAATGAGCAGTTCTTC
TRBV9	TRBJ2-1	TRBD2	NA	15	CASSVSGTSGAEQFF	TGTGCCAGCAGCGTTTCCGGGACTAGCGGAGCTGAGCAGTTCTTC
TRBV6-6	TRBJ1-6	NA	NA	12	CASSQQNSPLHF	TGTGCCAGCAGTCAACAAAATTCACCCCTCCACTTT
TRBV5-1	TRBJ2-1	TRBD1	few	13	CASSRGQGNEQFF	TGCGCCAGCAGCAGGGGACAGGGCAATGAGCAGTTCTTC
TRBV9	TRBJ2-3	TRBD1	NA	15	CASSVRQGYTDTQYF	TGTGCCAGCAGCGTTCGACAGGGATACACAGATACGCAGTATTTT
TRBV9	TRBJ2-1	NA	few	12	CASSASPREQFF	TGTGCCAGCAGCGCTTCCCCGCGGGAGCAGTTCTTC
TRBV4-3	TRBJ1-2	NA	NA	15	CASSQDMEASYGYTF	TGCGCCAGCAGCCAAGATATGGAGGCTAGCTATGGCTACACCTTC
TRBV9	TRBJ2-3	NA	NA	16	CASSVGPGETTDTQYF	TGTGCCAGCAGCGTAGGGCCTGGAGAGACCACAGATACGCAGTATTTT